This is a list of T cell receptor beta chains from one sample in a study of blood T cell repertoires in COVID-19. Repertoires were generated with immunoSEQ multiplex PCR, while TCRdb's copy carries only in-frame clones and drops some. The profile shows 200,000 to 250,000 clones, 70% to 85% of them singletons. The sequenced sample consisted of PBMCs or T cells enriched from blood (not recorded which). The source of these receptors is a woman aged 55-75 years who had recovered from COVID-19. The CDR3 runs from the conserved cysteine through the conserved F or W. The D gene is left open where the match is weak. Size is stated for part of the rows, as once, few or many counts, or as a class when the clone is expanded.

J,size,D,V,CDR3,DNA
TRBJ1-2,few,TRBD1,TRBV3-1/TRBV3-2,CASSQEGTAEGYTF,TGTGCCAGCAGCCAAGAAGGGACAGCTGAAGGCTACACCTTC
TRBJ2-3,-,-,TRBV15,CATSRVLTDTQYF,TGTGCCACCAGCAGAGTACTCACAGATACGCAGTATTTT
TRBJ1-5,-,-,TRBV5-6,CASSSLRHADNQPQHF,TGTGCCAGCAGTTCATTGCGGCATGCTGACAATCAGCCCCAGCATTTT
TRBJ1-4,-,-,TRBV27,CASSLLGASVNEKLFF,TGTGCCAGCAGTTTATTAGGCGCCAGCGTTAATGAAAAACTGTTTTTT
TRBJ1-1,-,-,TRBV27,CASHDPTGMNTEAFF,TGTGCCAGCCACGACCCCACAGGTATGAACACTGAAGCTTTCTTT
TRBJ1-1,-,-,TRBV10-2,CASRDSLNTEAFF,TGCGCCAGCAGGGACAGTTTGAACACTGAAGCTTTCTTT
TRBJ1-4,-,-,TRBV19,CASSMGATNEKLFF,TGTGCCAGTAGTATGGGCGCAACTAATGAAAAACTGTTTTTT
TRBJ1-6,-,TRBD1,TRBV6-2/TRBV6-3,CASSYFRDRINSPLHF,TGTGCCAGCAGTTACTTCCGGGACAGAATTAATTCACCCCTCCACTTT
TRBJ1-4,-,TRBD1,TRBV2,CASRGAQGARGNEKLFF,TGTGCCAGCAGGGGAGCCCAGGGGGCAAGGGGAAATGAAAAACTGTTTTTT
TRBJ2-1,-,-,TRBV9,CASNGDPLSYNEQFF,TGTGCCAGCAACGGGGATCCCCTATCCTACAATGAGCAGTTCTTC
TRBJ1-5,few,TRBD1,TRBV6-2/TRBV6-3,CASSYSGTGGRIF,TGTGCCAGCAGTTACTCCGGGACAGGGGGCCGGATTTTT
TRBJ1-2,-,-,TRBV7-2,CASSSGVVYGYTF,TGTGCCAGCAGCTCAGGGGTGGTCTATGGCTACACCTTC
TRBJ1-6,-,-,TRBV4-1,CASSQVPDSALSPLHF,TGCGCCAGCAGCCAAGTCCCCGACAGCGCGCTTTCACCCCTCCACTTT
TRBJ1-4,-,TRBD1,TRBV4-1,CASRRTGGGEKLFF,TGCGCCAGCAGAAGGACAGGCGGCGGTGAAAAACTGTTTTTT
TRBJ2-2,-,TRBD2,TRBV11-3,CASSFLADTGELFF,TGTGCCAGCAGCTTCCTAGCGGACACCGGGGAGCTGTTTTTT
TRBJ2-7,-,-,TRBV6-1,CASSEALRQTSYEQYF,TGTGCCAGCAGTGAAGCGCTCAGACAGACCTCCTACGAGCAGTACTTC
TRBJ2-3,-,TRBD2,TRBV19,CASSIRLAGRTDTQYF,TGTGCCAGTAGTATACGACTAGCGGGGAGAACAGATACGCAGTATTTT
TRBJ2-7,-,-,TRBV29-1,CSVDRGYNEQYF,TGCAGCGTTGACAGGGGATACAACGAGCAGTACTTC
TRBJ1-5,-,-,TRBV4-2,CASSQDRGINQPQHF,TGTGCCAGCAGCCAAGATAGGGGGATCAATCAGCCCCAGCATTTT
TRBJ2-7,-,TRBD2,TRBV7-2,CASSLGGGYSYEQYF,TGTGCCAGCAGCTTGGGCGGGGGGTACTCCTACGAGCAGTACTTC
TRBJ2-5,-,TRBD1,TRBV11-3,CASSLDSSGTGKETQYF,TGTGCCAGCAGCTTAGACTCTTCCGGGACAGGGAAAGAGACCCAGTACTTC
TRBJ2-1,-,TRBD2,TRBV5-1,CASSQAGGYNEQFF,TGCGCCAGCAGTCAAGCGGGGGGCTACAATGAGCAGTTCTTC
TRBJ1-2,few,-,TRBV6-5,CASEWARSLNYGYTF,TGTGCCAGCGAGTGGGCCCGGTCCCTTAACTATGGCTACACCTTC
TRBJ2-7,-,-,TRBV7-9,CACGTSSYEQYF,TGTGCCTGCGGGACGAGCTCCTACGAGCAGTACTTC
TRBJ1-1,-,TRBD1,TRBV6-6,CASSPDRAAFF,TGTGCCAGCAGCCCGGACAGGGCCGCTTTCTTT
TRBJ1-1,-,TRBD1,TRBV5-1,CASSRDSWDTEAFF,TGCGCCAGCAGCCGGGACAGTTGGGACACTGAAGCTTTCTTT
TRBJ2-7,-,TRBD2,TRBV5-4,CASSPGTSGLYEQYF,TGTGCCAGCAGCCCGGGGACTAGCGGTCTCTACGAGCAGTACTTC
TRBJ2-2,-,TRBD2,TRBV7-2,CASSSSVGLAGGQTGELFF,TGTGCCAGCAGCTCCTCGGTTGGGCTAGCGGGGGGGCAAACCGGGGAGCTGTTTTTT
TRBJ1-1,-,TRBD1,TRBV5-1,CASSLSGTGANTEAFF,TGCGCCAGCAGCTTATCCGGGACAGGGGCGAACACTGAAGCTTTCTTT
TRBJ2-1,once,TRBD1,TRBV19,CASSTRPDRALNEQFF,TGTGCCAGTAGTACGCGCCCGGACAGGGCCTTAAATGAGCAGTTCTTC
TRBJ2-1,-,TRBD2,TRBV4-3,CASSPGTSGGDEQFF,TGCGCCAGCAGCCCAGGGACTAGCGGGGGGGATGAGCAGTTCTTC
TRBJ1-2,-,TRBD1,TRBV29-1,CSVPGGDRAYGYTF,TGCAGCGTTCCCGGGGGGGACAGGGCGTATGGCTACACCTTC
TRBJ1-6,-,-,TRBV11-2,CASSSATGYGSPLHF,TGTGCCAGCAGCTCAGCGACAGGATACGGTTCACCCCTCCACTTT
TRBJ2-1,-,-,TRBV7-2,CASSFQMTTHGEQFF,TGTGCCAGCAGCTTCCAGATGACTACCCACGGTGAGCAGTTCTTC
TRBJ1-2,once,-,TRBV5-6,CASSPMDSLYGYTF,TGTGCCAGCAGCCCTATGGACAGTCTCTATGGCTACACCTTC
TRBJ2-1,-,TRBD2,TRBV6-5,CASSYGFSGNNEQFF,TGTGCCAGCAGTTACGGGTTTAGCGGGAACAATGAGCAGTTCTTC
TRBJ1-4,-,-,TRBV5-1,CASSLRGGEKLFF,TGCGCCAGCAGCTTAAGGGGTGGTGAAAAACTGTTTTTT
TRBJ1-1,-,-,TRBV7-2,CASSKYQGFNTEAFF,TGTGCCAGCAGCAAATATCAGGGTTTTAACACTGAAGCTTTCTTT
TRBJ1-6,-,-,TRBV5-6,CASSLDSLNSPLHF,TGTGCCAGCAGCTTGGACAGCCTAAATTCACCCCTCCACTTT
TRBJ2-3,-,TRBD1,TRBV27,CASSQLRTGRSDTQYF,TGTGCCAGCAGTCAACTCCGGACAGGTCGGTCAGATACGCAGTATTTT
TRBJ1-3,-,-,TRBV21-1,CASSKRAGNVNTIYF,TGTGCCAGCAGCAAAAGGGCAGGGAATGTAAACACCATATATTTT
TRBJ1-3,-,TRBD1,TRBV7-2,CASSVFPQGNSGNTIYF,TGTGCCAGCAGCGTCTTTCCACAGGGGAACTCTGGAAACACCATATATTTT
TRBJ1-1,-,-,TRBV5-1,CASSKDGIAVTEAFF,TGCGCCAGCAGCAAGGACGGGATTGCGGTCACTGAAGCTTTCTTT
TRBJ2-5,-,-,TRBV5-1,CASSFPRGQETQYF,TGCGCCAGCAGCTTCCCCCGGGGACAAGAGACCCAGTACTTC
TRBJ2-7,few,-,TRBV5-1,CASSPVTTYEQYF,TGCGCCAGCAGCCCAGTTACAACCTACGAGCAGTACTTC
TRBJ2-3,-,TRBD2,TRBV7-8,CASSWTSGTDTQYF,TGTGCCAGCAGCTGGACTAGTGGCACAGATACGCAGTATTTT
TRBJ1-1,-,-,TRBV6-1,CASSDGTGGREEAFF,TGTGCCAGCAGTGACGGTACGGGGGGGCGAGAAGAAGCTTTCTTT
TRBJ1-4,-,-,TRBV29-1,CSVRNQWEEKLFF,TGCAGCGTAAGAAACCAATGGGAGGAAAAACTGTTTTTT
TRBJ2-7,-,TRBD2,TRBV6-5,CASMEPGRGTYEQYF,TGTGCCAGCATGGAACCGGGGCGGGGGACCTACGAGCAGTACTTC
TRBJ2-3,-,-,TRBV25-1,CASSQGWAGSTDTQYF,TGTGCCAGCAGCCAGGGATGGGCGGGGAGCACAGATACGCAGTATTTT
TRBJ2-2,-,TRBD1,TRBV5-1,CASSQKRTGGNTGELFF,TGCGCCAGCAGCCAAAAAAGGACAGGGGGCAACACCGGGGAGCTGTTTTTT
TRBJ2-3,-,TRBD2,TRBV19,CASSRSGKTTDTQYF,TGTGCCAGTAGTAGGAGCGGGAAAACGACAGATACGCAGTATTTT